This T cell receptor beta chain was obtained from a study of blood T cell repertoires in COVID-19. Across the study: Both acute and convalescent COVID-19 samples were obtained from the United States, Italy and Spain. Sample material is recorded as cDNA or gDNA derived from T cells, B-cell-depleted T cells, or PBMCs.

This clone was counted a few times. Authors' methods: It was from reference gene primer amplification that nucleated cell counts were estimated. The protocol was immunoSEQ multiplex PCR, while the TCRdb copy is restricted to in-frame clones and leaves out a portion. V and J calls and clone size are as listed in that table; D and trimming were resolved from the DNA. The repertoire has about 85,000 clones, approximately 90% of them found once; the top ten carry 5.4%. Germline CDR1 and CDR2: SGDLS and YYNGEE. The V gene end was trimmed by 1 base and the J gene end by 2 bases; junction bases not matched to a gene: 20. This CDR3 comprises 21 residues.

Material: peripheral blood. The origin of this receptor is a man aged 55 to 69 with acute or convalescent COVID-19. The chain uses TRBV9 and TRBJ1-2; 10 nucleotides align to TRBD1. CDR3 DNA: TGTGCCAGCAGCGTATCCCCTTTCCCGGGGGCGGGACAGGGGCGAAACTATGGCTACACCTTC. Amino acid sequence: CASSVSPFPGAGQGRNYGYTF.